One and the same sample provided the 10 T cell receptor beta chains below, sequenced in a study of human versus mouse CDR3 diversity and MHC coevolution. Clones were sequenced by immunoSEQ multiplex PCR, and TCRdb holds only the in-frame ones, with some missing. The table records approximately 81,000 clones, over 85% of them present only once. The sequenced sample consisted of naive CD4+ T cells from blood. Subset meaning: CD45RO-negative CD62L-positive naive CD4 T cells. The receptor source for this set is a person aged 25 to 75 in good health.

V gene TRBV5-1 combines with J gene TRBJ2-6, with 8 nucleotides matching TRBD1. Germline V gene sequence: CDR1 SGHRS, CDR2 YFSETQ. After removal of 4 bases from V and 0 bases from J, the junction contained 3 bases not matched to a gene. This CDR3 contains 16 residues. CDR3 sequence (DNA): TGCGCCAGCAGCAGGGGACAGGACTCTGGGGCCAACGTCCTGACTTTC. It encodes CASSRGQDSGANVLTF.

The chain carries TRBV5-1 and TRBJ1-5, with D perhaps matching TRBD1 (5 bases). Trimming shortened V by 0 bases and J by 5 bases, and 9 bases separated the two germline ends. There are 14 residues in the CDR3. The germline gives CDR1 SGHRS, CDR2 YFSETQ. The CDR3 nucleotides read TGCGCCAGCAGCTTGGGAGACAGTCATCAGCCCCAGCATTTT. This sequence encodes CASSLGDSHQPQHF.

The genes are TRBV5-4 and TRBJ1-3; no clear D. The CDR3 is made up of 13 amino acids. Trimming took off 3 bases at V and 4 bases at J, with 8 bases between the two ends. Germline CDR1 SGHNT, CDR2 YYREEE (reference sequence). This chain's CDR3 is CASSSPPGNTIYF. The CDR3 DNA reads TGTGCCAGCAGCTCCCCTCCGGGAAACACCATATATTTT. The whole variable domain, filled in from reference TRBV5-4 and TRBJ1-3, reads ETGVTQSPTHLIKTRGQQVTLRCSSQSGHNTVSWYQQALGQGPQFIFQYYREEENGRGNFPPRFSGLQFPNYSSELNVNALELDDSALYLCASSSPPGNTIYFGEGSWLTVV.

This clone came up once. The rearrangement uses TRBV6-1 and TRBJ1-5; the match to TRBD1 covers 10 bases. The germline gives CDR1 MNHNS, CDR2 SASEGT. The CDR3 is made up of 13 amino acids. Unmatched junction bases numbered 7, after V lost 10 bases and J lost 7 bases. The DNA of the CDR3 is TGTGCCATAGGGGACAGGGGAAGGCAGCCCCAGCATTTT. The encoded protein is CAIGDRGRQPQHF.

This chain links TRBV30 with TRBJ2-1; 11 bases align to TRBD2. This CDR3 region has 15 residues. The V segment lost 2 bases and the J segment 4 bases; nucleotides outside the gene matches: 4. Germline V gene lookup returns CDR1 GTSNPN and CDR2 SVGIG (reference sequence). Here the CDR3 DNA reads TGTGCCTGGAGTCGGGCTAGCGGGGGGTACAATGAGCAGTTCTTC. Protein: CAWSRASGGYNEQFF. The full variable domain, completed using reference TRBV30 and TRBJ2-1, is SQTIHQWPATLVQPVGSPLSLECTVEGTSNPNLYWYRQAAGRGLQLLFYSVGIGQISSEVPQNLSASRPQDRQFILSSKKLLLSDSGFYLCAWSRASGGYNEQFFGPGTRLTVL.

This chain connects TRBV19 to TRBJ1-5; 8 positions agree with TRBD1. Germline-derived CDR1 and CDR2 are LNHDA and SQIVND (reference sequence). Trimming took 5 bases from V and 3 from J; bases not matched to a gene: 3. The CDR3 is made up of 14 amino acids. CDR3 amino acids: CASSVTGVNQPQHF. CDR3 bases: TGTGCCAGTAGTGTGACAGGGGTCAATCAGCCCCAGCATTTT.

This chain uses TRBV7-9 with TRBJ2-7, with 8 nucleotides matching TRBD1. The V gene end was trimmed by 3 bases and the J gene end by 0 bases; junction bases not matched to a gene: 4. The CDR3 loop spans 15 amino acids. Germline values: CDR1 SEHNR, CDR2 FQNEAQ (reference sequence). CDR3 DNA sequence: TGTGCCAGCAGCTTGACAGGGGTTTTCTCCTACGAGCAGTACTTC. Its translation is CASSLTGVFSYEQYF.

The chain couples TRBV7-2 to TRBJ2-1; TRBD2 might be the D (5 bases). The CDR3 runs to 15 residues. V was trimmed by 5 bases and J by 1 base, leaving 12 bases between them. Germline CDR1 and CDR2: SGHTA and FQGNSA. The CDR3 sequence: CASSGPGKSYNEQFF. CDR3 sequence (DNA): TGTGCCAGCAGCGGGCCCGGGAAGTCCTACAATGAGCAGTTCTTC.

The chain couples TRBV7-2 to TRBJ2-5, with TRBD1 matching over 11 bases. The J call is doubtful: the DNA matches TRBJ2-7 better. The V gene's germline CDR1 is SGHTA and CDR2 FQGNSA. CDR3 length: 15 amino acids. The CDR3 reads CASRPDRGPSYEQYF. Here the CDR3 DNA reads TGTGCCAGCAGACCGGACAGGGGGCCCTCCTACGAGCAGTACTTC.

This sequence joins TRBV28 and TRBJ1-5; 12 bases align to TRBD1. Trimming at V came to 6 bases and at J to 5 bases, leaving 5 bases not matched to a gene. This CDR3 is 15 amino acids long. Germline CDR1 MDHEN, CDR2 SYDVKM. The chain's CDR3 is CASSPGTGGDQPQHF. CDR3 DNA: TGTGCCAGCAGCCCCGGGACAGGGGGCGATCAGCCCCAGCATTTT.